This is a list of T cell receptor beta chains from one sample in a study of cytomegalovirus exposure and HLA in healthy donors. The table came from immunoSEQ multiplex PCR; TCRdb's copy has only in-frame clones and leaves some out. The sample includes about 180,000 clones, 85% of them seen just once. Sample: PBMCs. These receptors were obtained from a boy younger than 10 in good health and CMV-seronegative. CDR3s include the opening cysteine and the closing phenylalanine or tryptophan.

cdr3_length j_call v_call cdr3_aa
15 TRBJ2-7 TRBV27 CASSLSRLTSYEQYF
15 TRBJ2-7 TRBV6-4 CASRGQTGGSYEQYF
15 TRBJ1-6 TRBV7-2 CASRPPGSYNSPLHF
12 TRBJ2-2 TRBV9 CASMFSGGELFF
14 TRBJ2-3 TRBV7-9 CASTVGITIGTQYF
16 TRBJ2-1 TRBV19 CASSRLAGGAYNEQFF
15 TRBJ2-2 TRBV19 CASSSGQGITGELFF
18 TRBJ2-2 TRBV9 CASSDPHLRGRGWGELFF
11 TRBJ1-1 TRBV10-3 CAIRGGGEAFF
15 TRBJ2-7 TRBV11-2 CASSLGLGQIYEQYF
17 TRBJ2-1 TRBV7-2 CASSLLPAGGGYNEQFF
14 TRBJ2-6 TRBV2 CASSTGSAVSVLTF
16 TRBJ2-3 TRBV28 CASSPGGGKGTDTQYF
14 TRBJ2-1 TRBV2 CAIAGREYRNEQFF
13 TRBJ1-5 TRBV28 CASSSGQREPQHF
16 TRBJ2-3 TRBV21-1 CASSALSGRKTDTQYF